The clone carrying this T cell receptor (beta chain) was observed a single time. The data derive from a study of OX40 agonist ivuxolimab in advanced cancers. The V gene lost 2 bases and the J gene lost 7 bases, with 15 bases spanning the gap. CDR3 length equals 15 residues. Germline V gives CDR1 SGHVS, CDR2 FQNEAQ. The data were produced by immunoSEQ multiplex PCR, yet TCRdb's version contains in-frame clones alone and is incomplete. The sample records 70,000 to 95,000 clones, 85% to 90% being singletons. V is TRBV7-8 and J is TRBJ2-1, with D perhaps assigned TRBD1 or TRBD2 (6 bases each). This sequence originates from an adult with an advanced solid tumor such as melanoma, head and neck, liver or kidney cancer. Sequenced here: CD4+ or CD8+ T cells sorted from blood, sampled in a trial of the OX40 agonist ivuxolimab. The CDR3 DNA reads TGTGCCAGCAGCTTAAATCCCCAGGGGAGGAATGAGCAGTTCTTC. Translation gives CASSLNPQGRNEQFF.